This T cell receptor (beta chain) came from a study of T-cell reconstitution after alpha-beta-depleted transplantation in children. Study-wide points: From surviving recipient T cells and thymic progenitors came the high day-60 TCRbeta diversity observed in some patients. A year post-transplant, T-cell counts and diversity derived mostly from newly produced T cells. Several hundred rapidly expanded clones from non-depleted graft cells reportedly supplied alpha-beta T cells about two months post-transplant.

This clonotype has a count of ten or more. What it recognizes is unknown. In germline, CDR1 is MNHEY, CDR2 SVGAGI. V was shortened by 6 bases and J by 2 bases, with 11 bases between the two germline ends. This CDR3 comprises 14 residues. The TCRbeta library was prepared with unique molecular identifiers. TCRdb analysed the PCR reads with MiXCR anew, one entry per CDR3 protein. This table has 6,600 or so distinct CDR3 sequences, roughly 4.8% appearing once. The source material was PBMCs, mostly from graft donor cells, sampled 180 days after TCRalphabeta/CD19-depleted stem cell transplant. The chain carries TRBV6-5 and TRBJ2-1; D may be TRBD2 (5 bases). The sequence was obtained from a child under three years old who had a stem cell transplant for acute myeloid leukemia, so the T cells may come from the graft donor. This chain's CDR3 is CASSPGIAYNEQFF. As DNA, the CDR3 is TGTGCCAGCAGCCCCGGGATTGCCTACAATGAGCAGTTCTTC.